The 11 T cell receptor beta chains presented below share a single source sample, sequenced in a study of T cell responses to AZD1222 COVID-19 vaccine. Profiled with immunoSEQ multiplex PCR; TCRdb holds only in-frame clones, not every one. The table records approximately 180,000 clones, roughly nine tenths of them present only once. The sample consisted of peripheral blood, taken 28 days after the second dose of the MenACWY control vaccine. The receptors were gathered from an adult who received the MenACWY meningococcal vaccine as a control.

This clone was seen only once. The chain is built from TRBV4-2 and TRBJ2-3; no clear D. Germline CDR1 reads LGHNA; CDR2 reads YNFKEQ. There are 13 residues in the CDR3. Trimming stripped 0 bases from V and 4 bases from J, with 5 bases between. The CDR3 loop is CASSQEGPDTQYF. The CDR3 nucleotides read TGTGCCAGCAGCCAAGAAGGCCCAGATACGCAGTATTTT.

DNA of the CDR3: TGCAGTGCTAGTACGGGACAGGGTAATTCACCCCTCCACTTT. This gives the protein CSASTGQGNSPLHF. The chain recombines TRBV20-1 with TRBJ1-6, with 9 bases matching TRBD1. CDR1 is DFQATT, CDR2 SNEGSKA, per germline (reference sequence). V was pared by 3 bases and J by 6 bases, with 3 bases of the junction left unmatched. This CDR3 has 14 residues.

The chain recombines TRBV4-3 with TRBJ1-5; 9 positions match TRBD1. The CDR3 contains 15 residues. After removal of 2 bases from V and 7 bases from J, the junction contained 6 bases not matched to a gene. Germline CDR1 is LGHNA and CDR2 is YSLEER. This CDR3 is CASSQTGGAYQPQHF. CDR3 coding DNA: TGCGCCAGCAGCCAAACAGGGGGCGCTTACCAGCCCCAGCATTTT.

Turning to this clone: One end of the junction varies from germline; a read error may be responsible. J is TRBJ2-5 and V is TRBV7-7, with TRBD1 matching 9 bases. Germline-derived CDR1 and CDR2 are SSHAT and FNYEAQ (reference sequence). This CDR3 region has 14 residues. CDR3 nucleotides: TGTGCTAGCAGCCGAGACAGGGGGCAAGAGACCCAGTACTTC. It encodes CASSRDRGQETQYF.

This clone has a single count. The J gene is TRBJ2-5, the V gene TRBV11-3; a possible D gene is TRBD1 (5 bases). Per germline, CDR1 SGHNT and CDR2 YENEEA. The CDR3 sequence is 13 residues long. V was cut by 5 bases and J by 0 bases, with 7 bases left in between. CDR3 DNA: TGTGCCAGCAGCCCGGACAACCAAGAGACCCAGTACTTC. Protein: CASSPDNQETQYF.

The chain has TRBV19 and TRBJ2-2; maybe TRBD1 (6 bases). CDR3 length: 13 residues. Germline V gives CDR1 LNHDA, CDR2 SQIVND (reference sequence). Trimming stripped 5 bases from V and 5 bases from J, with 9 bases between. The CDR3: CASSATGTGELFF. The CDR3 DNA follows: TGTGCCAGTAGTGCTACAGGGACCGGGGAGCTGTTTTTT.

The genes are TRBV7-2 and TRBJ2-4; D is perhaps TRBD2 (6 bases). The CDR3 covers 16 residues. V lost 1 base and J 6 bases, leaving 16 bases between the germline ends. Germline V gives CDR1 SGHTA, CDR2 FQGNSA. The CDR3, as DNA: TGTGCCAGCAGCTTAGAGGGTCTCCAGGAGGGAAACATTCAGTACTTC. Translated: CASSLEGLQEGNIQYF.

This sequence joins TRBV2 and TRBJ1-2, with D possibly being TRBD1 (6 bases). Trimming took 7 bases from V and 3 from J, leaving 15 bases between them. Germline V gene data show CDR1 as SNHLY and CDR2 as FYNNEI. This CDR3 contains 14 residues. The CDR3 nucleotides read TGTGCCAGCAATCGGCGACAGGCGGACTATGGCTACACCTTC. It is translated as CASNRRQADYGYTF.

V is TRBV28 and J is TRBJ1-2; TRBD1 aligns across 8 bases. J gave up 5 bases and V 6 bases, and 5 bases lay outside the gene matches. The germline V gene encodes CDR1 MDHEN and CDR2 SYDVKM. The CDR3 totals 13 residues. The CDR3 DNA sequence: TGTGCCAGCAGCCAAGACAGGGGATATGGCTACACCTTC. This sequence encodes CASSQDRGYGYTF.

This chain joins TRBV12-3 or TRBV12-4 and TRBJ1-2; tentatively, D is TRBD1 (5 bases). Between the trimmed V and J ends, which lost 8 bases and 8 bases, there was a span of 18 bases. This CDR3 comprises 13 residues. The DNA of the CDR3 is TGTGCCAGCGCATTGGGGCAGGGCCGGGGCTACACCTTC. Translated: CASALGQGRGYTF.

The chain carries TRBV5-1 and TRBJ2-2; tentatively, D is TRBD1 (5 bases). Trimming stripped 7 bases from V and 7 bases from J, with 17 bases between. The CDR3 is made up of 14 amino acids. Germline V lookup: CDR1 SGHRS, CDR2 YFSETQ. CDR3 DNA sequence: TGCGCCAGCGCCCCGACAGTCGAAATCGGGGAGCTGTTTTTT. Encoded protein: CASAPTVEIGELFF.